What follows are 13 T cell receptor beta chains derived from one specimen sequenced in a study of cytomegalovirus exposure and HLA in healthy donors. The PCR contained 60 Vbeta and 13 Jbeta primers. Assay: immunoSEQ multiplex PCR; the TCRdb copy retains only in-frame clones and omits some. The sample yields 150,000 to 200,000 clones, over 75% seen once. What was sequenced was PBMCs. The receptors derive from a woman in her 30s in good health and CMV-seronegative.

CDR3 sequence: CASSSYGQGQGNEKLFF. The DNA for the CDR3 is TGCGCCAGCAGCAGCTACGGACAGGGCCAAGGCAATGAAAAACTGTTTTTT. The chain joins TRBV5-1 to TRBJ1-4; 8 positions agree with TRBD1. V gave up 4 bases and J gave up 5 bases; unmatched junction bases: 13. Looked up from germline, CDR1 is SGHRS and CDR2 is YFSETQ. The CDR3 covers 17 residues. The whole variable domain, remainder taken from reference TRBV5-1 and TRBJ1-4, is KAGVTQTPRYLIKTRGQQVTLSCSPISGHRSVSWYQQTPGQGLQFLFEYFSETQRNKGNFPGRFSGRQFSNSRSEMNVSTLELGDSALYLCASSSYGQGQGNEKLFFGSGTQLSVL.

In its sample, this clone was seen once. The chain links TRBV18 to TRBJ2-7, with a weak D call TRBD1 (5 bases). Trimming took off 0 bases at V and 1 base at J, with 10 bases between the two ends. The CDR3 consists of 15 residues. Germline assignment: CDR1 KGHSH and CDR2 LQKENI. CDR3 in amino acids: CASSPPTTGSYEQYF. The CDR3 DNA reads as TGTGCCAGCTCACCACCCACAACAGGATCCTACGAGCAGTACTTC.

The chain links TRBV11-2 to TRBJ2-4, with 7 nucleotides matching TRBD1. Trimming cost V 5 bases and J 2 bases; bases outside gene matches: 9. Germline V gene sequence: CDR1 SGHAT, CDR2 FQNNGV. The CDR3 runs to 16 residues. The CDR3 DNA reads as TGTGCCAGCAGCGTAACTTCAGGGGGTTCCAAAAACATTCAGTACTTC. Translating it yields CASSVTSGGSKNIQYF.

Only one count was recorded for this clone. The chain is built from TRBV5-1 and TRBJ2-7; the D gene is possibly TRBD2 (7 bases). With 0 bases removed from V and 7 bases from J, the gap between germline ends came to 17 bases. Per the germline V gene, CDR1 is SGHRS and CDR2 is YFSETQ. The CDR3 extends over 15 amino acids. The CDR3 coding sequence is TGCGCCAGCAGCTTGGAGGGGTCGGGGGGCGGAGAGCAGTACTTC. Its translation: CASSLEGSGGGEQYF.

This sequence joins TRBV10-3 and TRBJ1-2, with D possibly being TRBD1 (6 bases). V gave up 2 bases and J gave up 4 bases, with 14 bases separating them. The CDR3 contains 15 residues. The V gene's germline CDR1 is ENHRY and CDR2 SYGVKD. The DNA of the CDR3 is TGTGCCATCAGTGAGCTGAGGACAGACGTCTATGGCTACACCTTC. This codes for CAISELRTDVYGYTF.

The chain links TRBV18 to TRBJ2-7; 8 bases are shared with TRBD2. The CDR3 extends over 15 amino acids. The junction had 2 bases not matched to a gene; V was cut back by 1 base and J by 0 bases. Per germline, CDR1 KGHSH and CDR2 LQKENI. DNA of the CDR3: TGTGCCAGCTCACCACGGCTAGCGGGCTCCTACGAGCAGTACTTC. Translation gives CASSPRLAGSYEQYF.

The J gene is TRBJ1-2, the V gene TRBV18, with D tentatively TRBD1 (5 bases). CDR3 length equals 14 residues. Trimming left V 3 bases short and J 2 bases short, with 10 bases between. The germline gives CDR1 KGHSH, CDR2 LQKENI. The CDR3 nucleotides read TGTGCCAGCTCACCGTCACAGGAAAACTATGGCTACACCTTC. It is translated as CASSPSQENYGYTF.

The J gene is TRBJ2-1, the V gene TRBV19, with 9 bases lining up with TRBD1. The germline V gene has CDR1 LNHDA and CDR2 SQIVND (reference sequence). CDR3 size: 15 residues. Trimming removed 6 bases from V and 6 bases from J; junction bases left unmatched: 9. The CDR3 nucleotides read TGTGCCAGTAGATACGCGGACAGGGGAAGCAATGAGCAGTTCTTC. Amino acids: CASRYADRGSNEQFF.

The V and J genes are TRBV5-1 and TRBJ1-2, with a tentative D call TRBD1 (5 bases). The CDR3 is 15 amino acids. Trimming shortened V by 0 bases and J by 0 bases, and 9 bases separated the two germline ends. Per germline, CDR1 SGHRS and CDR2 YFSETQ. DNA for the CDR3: TGCGCCAGCAGCTTGGGGGGGGTGACTAACTATGGCTACACCTTC. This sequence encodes CASSLGGVTNYGYTF.

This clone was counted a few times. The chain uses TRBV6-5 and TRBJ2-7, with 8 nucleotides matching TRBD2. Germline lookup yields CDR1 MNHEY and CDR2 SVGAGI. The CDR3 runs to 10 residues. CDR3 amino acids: CVTSGGEQYF. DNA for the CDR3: TGTGTTACCTCGGGGGGGGAGCAGTACTTC.

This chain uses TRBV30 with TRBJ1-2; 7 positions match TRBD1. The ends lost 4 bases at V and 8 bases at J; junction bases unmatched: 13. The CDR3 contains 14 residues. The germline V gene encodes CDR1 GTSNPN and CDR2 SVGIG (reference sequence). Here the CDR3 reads CAWTTMEGAGGYTF. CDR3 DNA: TGTGCCTGGACCACTATGGAGGGGGCAGGAGGCTACACCTTC.

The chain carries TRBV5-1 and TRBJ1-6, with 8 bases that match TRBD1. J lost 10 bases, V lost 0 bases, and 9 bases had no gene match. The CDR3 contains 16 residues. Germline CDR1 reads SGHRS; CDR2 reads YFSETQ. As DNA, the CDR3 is TGCGCCAGCAGCTTGGACGGACAGGGATTTGGATCACCCCTCCACTTT. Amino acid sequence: CASSLDGQGFGSPLHF.

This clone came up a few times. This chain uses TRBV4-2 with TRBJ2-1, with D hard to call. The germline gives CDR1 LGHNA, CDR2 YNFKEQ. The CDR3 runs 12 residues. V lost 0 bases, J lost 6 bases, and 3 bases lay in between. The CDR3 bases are TGTGCCAGCAGCCAAGACCTCAATGAGCAGTTCTTC. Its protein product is CASSQDLNEQFF.